This TCR beta chain appears in the sequencing data of a study of T cells in Graves' hyperthyroidism and ophthalmopathy. Study-wide results and caveats: A 13 V-J model separated ophthalmopathy from stable hyperthyroidism. Blood also carried most thyroid clonotypes expanded above 0.001.

Patients aged 18 to 65 had newly diagnosed hyperthyroidism of under 2 months' duration. 10 ml of fresh peripheral blood supplied the PBMCs. RNA transcripts were the template for amplifying TCR beta CDR3 regions. In the first-round RT-PCR of the TCR CDR3, the HTBI primer set was used. TCRdb re-derived calls from the multiplex PCR reads in MiXCR, one entry per CDR3 protein. The sample holds 650,000 to 850,000 distinct CDR3 sequences, approximately 19% seen once. In the case of this clonotype: Its antigen remains unidentified. One junction end does not reproduce the germline sequence, and a read error may be involved.

Sequencing used blood. The TCR was taken from a woman in her forties or fifties with Graves' hyperthyroidism that later progressed to Graves' ophthalmopathy.

CDR3 amino acids: CVSSVLRTDTQYF. The DNA for the CDR3 is TGTGTCAGTAGTGTCCTGCGCACAGATACGCAGTATTTT. The V and J genes are TRBV19 and TRBJ2-3; no clear D gene. Germline values: CDR1 LNHDA, CDR2 SQIVND (reference sequence). The CDR3 is 13 residues long.